Listed below are T cell receptor beta chains from one sample, sequenced in a study of regulatory T cells in long-lasting Graves disease. In TCRdb, the multiplex PCR reads were re-called with MiXCR into one record per CDR3 protein. Among a few hundred thousand distinct CDR3 sequences listed, about 23% were seen once. Sequenced material: peripheral blood mononuclear cells (PBMCs), taken when the disease was refractory, from a patient treated with antithyroid drugs. The receptors here all came from a woman between 40 and 55 years old with Graves disease. Each CDR3 is given with its conserved first and last residue. The D gene is left open where the match is weak. Rows may omit the clone size; those that give it use once, few, many or a size class.

TRBV7-9,TRBD2,.,TRBJ2-1,TGTGCCAGCAGCTTAGTGCGGGGGACGAACCTCAATGAGCAGTTCTTC,CASSLVRGTNLNEQFF
TRBV15,.,.,TRBJ2-1,TGTGCCACCAGCAGACTCCAAGGGGCCAGGGCGGTGAATGAGCAGTTCTTC,CATSRLQGARAVNEQFF
TRBV20-1,.,few,TRBJ2-7,TGCAGTGCTAGGTTACTAATGGTCTCCTACGAGCAGTACTTC,CSARLLMVSYEQYF
TRBV6-5,.,many,TRBJ2-7,TGTGCCAGCAGTTACGGAACAGGGAGATCCTACGAGCAGTACTTC,CASSYGTGRSYEQYF
TRBV20-1,TRBD1,.,TRBJ2-7,TGCAGTGCTATAAGGTGGACAGGGCGACTCAGCTCCTACGAGCAGTACTTC,CSAIRWTGRLSSYEQYF
TRBV19,.,few,TRBJ1-2,TGTGCCAGTACATTCGGGGGCGCGGGGAATGGCTACACCTTC,CASTFGGAGNGYTF
TRBV28,.,many,TRBJ1-6,TGTGCCTCGCGGTACGGCAATTCACCCCTCCACTTT,CASRYGNSPLHF
TRBV28,.,.,TRBJ2-1,TGTGCCAGCAGCTTAGGGAGTACCGACTACAATGAGCAGTTCTTC,CASSLGSTDYNEQFF
TRBV28,.,.,TRBJ1-3,TGTGCCAGCAGTCCAAACTATCTCGGCGAAACTGGAAACACCATATATTTT,CASSPNYLGETGNTIYF
TRBV20-1,TRBD2,.,TRBJ2-3,TGCAGTGCGCAAAGTAGCGGGAGTGACGGAGATACGCAGTATTTT,CSAQSSGSDGDTQYF
TRBV6-5,.,many,TRBJ2-5,TGTGCCAGCAGTTACTCGATTATCGGCAGGGGAGAGACCCAGTACTTC,CASSYSIIGRGETQYF
TRBV6-5,.,.,TRBJ2-2,TGTGCCAGCAGTTACTTGGCGGGACCCGGGGAGCTGTTTTTT,CASSYLAGPGELFF
TRBV29-1,TRBD1,.,TRBJ2-5,TGCAGCGTTGGTAGCGCAGGGGGCGCGGAGACCCAGTACTTC,CSVGSAGGAETQYF
TRBV28,.,many,TRBJ2-7,TGTGCCAGCAGTCCAGGGGGGACCTACGAGCAGTACTTC,CASSPGGTYEQYF
TRBV7-3,.,many,TRBJ2-2,TGTGCCAGCAGCCCTAGTGGTACCGGGGAGCTGTTTTTT,CASSPSGTGELFF
TRBV2,.,many,TRBJ2-7,TGTGCCAGCAGTGTTGAGGGGCTACCCTACGAGCAGTACTTC,CASSVEGLPYEQYF
TRBV20-1,.,many,TRBJ1-1,TGCAGTGCTAGATACACTGAAGCTTTCTTT,CSARYTEAFF
TRBV6-1,.,few,TRBJ2-7,TGTGCCAGCAGTGATCAAGACAGGCCCTACGAGCAGTACTTC,CASSDQDRPYEQYF
TRBV2,.,few,TRBJ2-3,TGTGCCAGCATAGGGGGGAAGAGCACAGATACGCAGTATTTT,CASIGGKSTDTQYF
TRBV30,.,.,TRBJ2-6,TGTGCCTGGGGGAACTCTGGGGCCAACGTCCTGACTTTC,CAWGNSGANVLTF
TRBV28,.,many,TRBJ2-7,TGTGCCAGCAGTTTAGTCCTACAGGGAAATTTTGGGTACGAGCAGTACTTC,CASSLVLQGNFGYEQYF
TRBV27,.,many,TRBJ1-1,TGTGCCAGCAGTCCTCGACTGTCCACTGAAGCTTTCTTT,CASSPRLSTEAFF
TRBV7-8,.,many,TRBJ2-1,TGTGCCAGCAGCTTAGGGACCGGCAATGAGCAGTTCTTC,CASSLGTGNEQFF
TRBV5-1,TRBD1,few,TRBJ2-2,TGCGCCAGCAGCTTGGAAGGGACAGGGGGCGCGGTAACCGGGGAGCTGTTTTTT,CASSLEGTGGAVTGELFF
TRBV27,.,.,TRBJ2-3,TGTGCCAGCAGTTTATTCTACAGTGACACAGATACGCAGTATTTT,CASSLFYSDTDTQYF
TRBV24-1,TRBD1,.,TRBJ1-5,TGTGCCACCAGTGATGGACAGGGGGCCGGTCAGCCCCAGCATTTT,CATSDGQGAGQPQHF
TRBV12-3/TRBV12-4,.,many,TRBJ1-3,TGTGCCAGCAGTTTTGAGGGTGCCTCTGGAAACACCATATATTTT,CASSFEGASGNTIYF
TRBV7-9,.,few,TRBJ1-4,TGTGCCAGCAGCAACAACGGGGCAGATAATGAAAAACTGTTTTTT,CASSNNGADNEKLFF
TRBV6-1,.,.,TRBJ2-2,TGTGCCAGTGCTCCTACGGGCAAGAACACCGGGGAGCTGTTTTTT,CASAPTGKNTGELFF
TRBV20-1,TRBD1,.,TRBJ2-1,TGCAGTGCTAGAGATATGAGGACAGGGGGAAATGAGCAGTTCTTC,CSARDMRTGGNEQFF
TRBV6-1,TRBD2,few,TRBJ2-5,TGTGCCAGCAAGAGCGGGAGGGCCAGGGAGACCCAGTACTTC,CASKSGRARETQYF
TRBV29-1,TRBD1,many,TRBJ1-4,TGCAGCGCTACCCAGGGGGCGTATAGTGAAAAACTGTTTTTT,CSATQGAYSEKLFF
TRBV28,.,many,TRBJ2-7,TGTGCCAGCAGATCCCGCCTAGCCAGGTCCTACGAGCAGTACTTC,CASRSRLARSYEQYF
TRBV12-3/TRBV12-4,.,many,TRBJ2-4,TGTGCCAGCAGTTTACAGGAAGCGAACATTCAGTACTTC,CASSLQEANIQYF
TRBV14,TRBD1,.,TRBJ2-4,TGTGCCAGCAGCCAAGTTGTAGGGGGCGAAAACATTCAGTACTTC,CASSQVVGGENIQYF
TRBV28,.,many,TRBJ2-2,TGTGCCAGCAGTTTTCGACTACCCAGAGGCGGGGAGCTGTTTTTT,CASSFRLPRGGELFF